These 5 T cell receptor beta chains share one sample of origin, sequenced in a study of T cell responses to AZD1222 COVID-19 vaccine. Libraries were prepared by immunoSEQ multiplex PCR; TCRdb keeps only in-frame clonotypes and omits some of them. The table has 95,000 to 150,000 clones, 75% to 95% seen once. Sequenced material: peripheral blood, taken 28 days after the second dose of the MenACWY control vaccine. These receptors were taken from an adult who received the MenACWY meningococcal vaccine as a control.

This rearrangement joins TRBV15 to TRBJ1-5; D gene ambiguous. Trimming stripped 6 bases from V and 0 bases from J, with 3 bases between. Germline V gene data show CDR1 as LNHNV and CDR2 as YYDKDF (reference sequence). The length of the CDR3 is 12 residues. CDR3 nucleotides: TGTGCCACCAGGGGTAGCAATCAGCCCCAGCATTTT. Its translation: CATRGSNQPQHF.

The chain employs TRBV28 and TRBJ1-5; TRBD1 might be the D (5 bases). CDR1 MDHEN and CDR2 SYDVKM come from the germline V gene. V dropped 5 bases and J dropped 3 bases, with 14 bases sitting between them. The CDR3 totals 15 residues. The CDR3 nucleotides read TGTGCCAGCAGTGTCCGCGGGGGTTCCAATCAGCCCCAGCATTTT. Protein: CASSVRGGSNQPQHF.

The chain has TRBV7-2 and TRBJ2-6; either TRBD1 or TRBD2 may supply D (6 bases each). The CDR3 runs to 17 residues. Germline loops: CDR1 SGHTA, CDR2 FQGNSA. With 5 bases removed from V and 0 bases from J, the gap between germline ends came to 14 bases. CDR3 coding DNA: TGTGCCAGCAGCCAACAGGGAGGCGCCTCTGGGGCCAACGTCCTGACTTTC. Translating it yields CASSQQGGASGANVLTF.

This chain uses TRBV4-2 with TRBJ1-5; TRBD1 matches 7 bases. The CDR3 consists of 17 residues. J lost 0 bases, V lost 4 bases, and 9 bases had no gene match. The germline V gene has CDR1 LGHNA and CDR2 YNFKEQ. The DNA of the CDR3 is TGTGCCAGCAGCCTGCACCGGACAGGTTATAGCAATCAGCCCCAGCATTTT. Its protein product is CASSLHRTGYSNQPQHF.

This clone appeared a single time. The rearrangement uses TRBV6-2 or TRBV6-3 and TRBJ1-4; 9 nucleotides match TRBD1. This CDR3 has 17 residues. CDR1 and CDR2 from the germline V gene are MNHEY and SVGEGT. Trimming took 2 bases from V and 6 from J; bases not matched to a gene: 10. The chain's CDR3 is CASSYEVPGQGHEKLFF. In DNA, the CDR3 is TGTGCCAGCAGTTACGAGGTTCCGGGACAGGGCCATGAAAAACTGTTTTTT.